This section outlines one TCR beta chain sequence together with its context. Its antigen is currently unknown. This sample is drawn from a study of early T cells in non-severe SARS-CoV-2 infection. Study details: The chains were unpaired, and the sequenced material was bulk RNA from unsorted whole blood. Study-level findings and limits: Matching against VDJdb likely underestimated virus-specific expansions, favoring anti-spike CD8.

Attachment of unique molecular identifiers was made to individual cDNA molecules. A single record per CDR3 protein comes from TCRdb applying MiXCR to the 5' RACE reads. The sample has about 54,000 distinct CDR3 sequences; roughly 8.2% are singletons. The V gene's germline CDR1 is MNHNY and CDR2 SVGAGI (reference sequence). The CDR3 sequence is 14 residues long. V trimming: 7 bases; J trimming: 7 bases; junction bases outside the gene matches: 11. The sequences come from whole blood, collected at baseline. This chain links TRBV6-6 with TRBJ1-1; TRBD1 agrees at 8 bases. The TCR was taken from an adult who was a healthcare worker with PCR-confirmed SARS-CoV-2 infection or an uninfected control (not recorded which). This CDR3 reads CASKPQGGKDEAFF. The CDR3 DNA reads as TGTGCCAGCAAACCACAGGGGGGAAAAGATGAAGCTTTCTTT.